This T cell receptor beta chain was recovered during a study of OX40 agonist ivuxolimab in advanced cancers. Study context: With ivuxolimab, an agonistic anti-OX40 (CD134) antibody, patients were treated. Findings of the study overall: At doses 0.1 to 3.0 mg/kg, CD4+ and CD8+ clones expanded. Researchers report that CD8+ T cells had, on average, more expanded clones than CD4+. It was not determined which antigens were specifically recognized by the peripheral T cells that had undergone clonal expansion.

CDR3 length: 16 residues. V lost 5 bases and J lost 3, with 17 bases in between. Looked up from germline, CDR1 is SGHTA and CDR2 is FQGNSA. As for this clone: What it binds is unknown.

The method was immunoSEQ multiplex PCR; TCRdb's version includes in-frame clones alone and lacks a portion of them. This sample has approximately 110,000 clones, with about nine tenths found just once. The receptor's source is an adult with an advanced solid tumor such as melanoma, head and neck, liver or kidney cancer. Sequencing used CD4+ or CD8+ T cells sorted from blood, obtained in a trial of the OX40 agonist ivuxolimab. The chain employs TRBV7-2 and TRBJ2-4; D possibly uses TRBD1 or TRBD2 (5 bases each). The CDR3 sequence: CASSPPALGVKNIQYF. Written as DNA, the CDR3 is TGTGCCAGCAGCCCCCCGGCGCTGGGGGTCAAAAACATTCAGTACTTC.